Sequencing of this T cell receptor beta chain was carried out in a study of shared clonotypes between healthy human individuals. The overall study: The study drew on two women and a few men aged 18 to 49 as donors.

Subsets obtained from CD4+ cells comprised CD45RA+ naive and CD45RA-negative memory cells. Study-level results: Large sequencing depth failed to make sorted-subset sequencing complete, rarefaction showed. Shared clonotypes across all four donors exceeded non-shared ones in generation probability.

About this clone: Its antigen is not identified.

Clones were read by immunoSEQ multiplex PCR, and TCRdb kept only the in-frame ones, dropping some. The sample yields around 600,000 clones, about 96% seen once. The ends were cut back, 10 bases at V and 0 bases at J, with 15 bases in the middle. This CDR3 has 14 amino acids. CDR1 and CDR2 from the germline V gene are LNHDA and SQIVND (reference sequence). The clonotype comes from a woman between 25 and 40 years old in good health. The sample consisted of naive CD4+ T cells sorted from blood. The subset: CD45RA+ positively selected. V usage is TRBV19 and J usage is TRBJ1-1; D gene ambiguous. CDR3 nucleotide sequence: TGTGCCACCGTCCGAGGGATAATGAACACTGAAGCTTTCTTT. Encoded protein: CATVRGIMNTEAFF.